The rows below give T cell receptor beta chains drawn from one sample of a study of OX40 agonist ivuxolimab in advanced cancers. Repertoires were generated with immunoSEQ multiplex PCR, while TCRdb's copy carries only in-frame clones and drops some. Found here are about 73,000 clones, more than 85% of them singletons; the top ten hold more than 8.5%. This material consisted of CD4+ or CD8+ T cells sorted from blood, taken in a trial of the OX40 agonist ivuxolimab. These TCRs come from an adult with an advanced solid tumor such as melanoma, head and neck, liver or kidney cancer. CDR3s include the opening cysteine and the closing phenylalanine or tryptophan. A D gene is named only where the DNA matches it firmly. Not all rows give a size; the values are once, few, many and, for expanded clones, a class.

clone size	D gene	V gene	J gene	CDR3 protein
-	TRBD2	TRBV11-3	TRBJ2-3	CASFTVSGGTDTQYF
-	TRBD1	TRBV19	TRBJ2-1	CASSIYRGRNNEQFF
-	-	TRBV7-8	TRBJ1-5	CASSPRGDSNQPQHF
-	TRBD1	TRBV13	TRBJ2-7	CASSIRTGTGEQYF
-	TRBD2	TRBV6-6	TRBJ2-1	CASSYERGGINEQFF
-	-	TRBV27	TRBJ2-7	CASSLSGGPSYEQYF
-	TRBD1	TRBV6-6	TRBJ1-1	CASSYPGQLNTEAFF
-	-	TRBV29-1	TRBJ2-7	CSVFRGGEQYF
-	-	TRBV27	TRBJ1-2	CASSPQVEDYGYTF
-	TRBD2	TRBV9	TRBJ2-3	CASSVGTSGGGDTQYF
-	TRBD1	TRBV18	TRBJ2-3	CASSPPDRVVTDTQYF
-	-	TRBV27	TRBJ2-7	CASSLGYEQYF
-	-	TRBV18	TRBJ2-7	CASSPRDSTYEQYF
-	-	TRBV27	TRBJ1-1	CASSLFADMNTEAFF
-	-	TRBV27	TRBJ2-5	CASRPLASKETQYF
-	TRBD1	TRBV5-4	TRBJ1-1	CATRQGATEAFF
-	-	TRBV11-2	TRBJ1-2	CASSSGVGRDRGYTF
-	-	TRBV12-5	TRBJ1-4	CASGPPNEKLFF
few	-	TRBV11-2	TRBJ2-3	CASSLSPTDTQYF
-	-	TRBV13	TRBJ2-7	CASSHGEVGHEQYF
few	-	TRBV30	TRBJ1-1	CAWSSGVGTEAFF
-	-	TRBV27	TRBJ1-1	CASSYGGGNTEAFF
-	TRBD1	TRBV5-5	TRBJ2-1	CASSYGTGVYNEQFF
-	-	TRBV2	TRBJ1-1	CASSAGLMNTEAFF
-	TRBD1	TRBV27	TRBJ2-4	CASSPIPYRTGFQNIQYF
-	-	TRBV6-6	TRBJ2-7	CASSPDRTYEQYF
-	-	TRBV6-1	TRBJ2-7	CASNPLGNSYEQYF
-	TRBD1	TRBV4-3	TRBJ1-1	CASSYGEGQEATEAFF
once	TRBD2	TRBV6-1	TRBJ2-5	CASSVLAGGLQETQYF
-	-	TRBV6-1	TRBJ2-5	CASSEWGAGGETQYF
-	-	TRBV11-2	TRBJ2-3	CASSLVGGTDTQYF
few	TRBD1	TRBV30	TRBJ1-5	CAWSVQGHQPQHF
-	TRBD1	TRBV7-9	TRBJ2-7	CASSLVQGDEQYF
-	-	TRBV19	TRBJ1-1	CASSTGAQIRVNYEAFF
-	TRBD1	TRBV5-6	TRBJ2-7	CASSSGTDSYEQYF
-	-	TRBV19	TRBJ2-7	CASSPEMEGIYEQYF
once	-	TRBV7-2	TRBJ1-5	CASSLIGANQPQHF
-	-	TRBV2	TRBJ2-3	CASIPGQGRGSTDTQYF
-	TRBD1	TRBV14	TRBJ2-2	CASSQGGQGIGELFF
few	-	TRBV9	TRBJ1-1	CASSTQGYTEAFF
-	-	TRBV19	TRBJ1-1	CASSIGGDRFSGTEAFF
-	-	TRBV29-1	TRBJ1-2	CSVAYQGSNYGYTF
-	-	TRBV7-9	TRBJ1-2	CASSLGTSLYGYTF
-	-	TRBV2	TRBJ1-1	CASSLAVNTEAFF
-	TRBD1	TRBV6-4	TRBJ2-7	CASSPGSGTGGGEQYF
-	-	TRBV21-1	TRBJ2-1	CASSKRQGRQNEQFF